These 26 T cell receptor beta chains originate from one sample sequenced in a study of graft-versus-host responses after intestinal transplantation. Clones were sequenced by immunoSEQ multiplex PCR, and TCRdb holds only the in-frame ones, with some missing. The sample shows roughly 45,000 clones, roughly 95% of them seen only once. Sample: PBMCs, taken roughly 51 weeks after intestinal transplant. Receptors were obtained from a human patient who received an intestinal transplant, so some T cells may come from the graft donor.

The chain is built from TRBV7-9 and TRBJ1-3; the match to TRBD1 covers 7 bases. The trim removed 7 bases at V and 1 base at J, leaving 7 bases unmatched. CDR3 length: 15 amino acids. Germline assignment: CDR1 SEHNR and CDR2 FQNEAQ (reference sequence). The CDR3 region is CASNRGGSSGNTIYF. CDR3 DNA: TGTGCCAGCAATCGAGGGGGCTCATCTGGAAACACCATATATTTT.

This rearrangement joins TRBV10-3 to TRBJ1-1; D not certain. Trimming left V 6 bases short and J 1 base short, with 9 bases between. The CDR3 is 13 residues long. CDR1 is ENHRY, CDR2 SYGVKD, per germline. Written as DNA, the CDR3 is TGTGCCATCAGCGTTCCAGGGAACACTGAAGCTTTCTTT. This codes for CAISVPGNTEAFF.

This clone occurred once. The rearrangement links TRBV30 to TRBJ2-5; the D gene could be TRBD1 or TRBD2 (5 bases each). Germline CDR1 and CDR2: GTSNPN and SVGIG (reference sequence). The CDR3 covers 14 residues. V was pared by 0 bases and J by 3 bases, with 11 bases between. CDR3 sequence: CAWSVGAGEETQYF. CDR3 nucleotides: TGTGCCTGGAGTGTTGGGGCGGGTGAAGAGACCCAGTACTTC.

The chain links TRBV7-3 to TRBJ2-7; D remains unclear. The V end lost 2 bases, the J end lost 2 bases, and 10 bases lay between the germline ends. CDR3 length: 14 amino acids. CDR1 is SGHTA and CDR2 is FQGTGA in the germline V gene. This CDR3 reads CASSLSGAAYEQYF. The CDR3 coding sequence is TGTGCCAGCAGCTTATCTGGAGCCGCCTACGAGCAGTACTTC.

The rearrangement joins TRBV5-5 to TRBJ2-7; D perhaps matches TRBD2 (6 bases). CDR1 is SGHKS and CDR2 is YYEKEE in the germline V gene (reference sequence). This CDR3 has 15 residues. Trimming cost V 2 bases and J 3 bases, with 15 bases left between them. The CDR3 protein is CASSLFIAVNYEQYF. The DNA for the CDR3 is TGTGCCAGCAGCTTATTTATAGCGGTCAACTACGAGCAGTACTTC.

The V call is TRBV28, the J call TRBJ2-1, with TRBD2 matching over 12 bases. CDR1 and CDR2 (germline): MDHEN, SYDVKM. The CDR3 has 16 amino acids. The trim removed 2 bases at V and 9 bases at J, leaving 8 bases unmatched. This CDR3 reads CASSLQTSGRRGEQFF. The CDR3 DNA is TGTGCCAGCAGTTTACAAACTAGCGGGAGGAGAGGTGAGCAGTTCTTC.

The chain joins TRBV7-2 to TRBJ2-5; D ambiguous. Trimming removed 2 bases from V and 7 bases from J, with 14 bases in between. Germline lookup yields CDR1 SGHTA and CDR2 FQGNSA. CDR3 length equals 14 residues. CDR3 loop: CASSLLSVFGTQYF. CDR3 coding DNA: TGTGCCAGCAGCTTATTAAGCGTGTTCGGGACCCAGTACTTC.

As regards this clone: A junction end diverges from the germline sequence, so it may reflect a read error. This chain joins TRBV7-3 and TRBJ2-3, with 11 bases that match TRBD2. CDR3 length equals 17 residues. Germline-derived CDR1 and CDR2 are SGHTA and FQGTGA. CDR3 in DNA: TGTGCCAGCGGCTTAACGACTAGCGGGGTGCTCGCAGATACGCAGTATTTT. Its protein is CASGLTTSGVLADTQYF. The full variable domain, completed using reference TRBV7-3 and TRBJ2-3, is GAGVSQTPSNKVTEKGKYVELRCDPISGHTALYWYRQSLGQGPEFLIYFQGTGAADDSGLPNDRFFAVRPEGSVSTLKIQRTERGDSAVYLCASGLTTSGVLADTQYFGPGTRLTVL.

This clone was seen just once. The junction does not match germline at one end; this may be a read error. The rearrangement uses TRBV28 and TRBJ1-1; D perhaps matches TRBD1 (6 bases). CDR3 length: 13 residues. Per the germline V gene, CDR1 is MDHEN and CDR2 is SYDVKM. DNA for the CDR3: TGTGCCAGCAGTCCTCAGGGGAGAACTGGAGCTTTCTTT. This translates into CASSPQGRTGAFF.

V and J are TRBV7-6 and TRBJ2-1; TRBD2 is a possible D gene (5 bases). The ends were cut back, 3 bases at V and 0 bases at J, with 9 bases in the middle. Germline V gene data show CDR1 as SGHVS and CDR2 as FNYEAQ. This CDR3 contains 15 residues. The CDR3 spells CASSFGLASYNEQFF. CDR3 in DNA: TGTGCCAGCAGCTTCGGTCTAGCCTCCTACAATGAGCAGTTCTTC.

The V and J genes are TRBV2 and TRBJ2-3, with 10 nucleotides matching TRBD2. The germline V gene has CDR1 SNHLY and CDR2 FYNNEI. Unmatched junction bases numbered 4, after V lost 4 bases and J lost 3 bases. The CDR3 is 15 amino acids. CDR3 region: CASSVQRGGTDTQYF. CDR3 coding DNA: TGTGCCAGCAGTGTACAGCGGGGGGGAACAGATACGCAGTATTTT.

The chain recombines TRBV6-1 with TRBJ1-5; no reliable D call. Trimming shortened V by 2 bases and J by 0 bases, and 8 bases separated the two germline ends. Germline assignment: CDR1 MNHNS and CDR2 SASEGT. This CDR3 spans 15 amino acids. The CDR3, as DNA: TGTGCCAGCAGTGAACCCCTTCATAGCAATCAGCCCCAGCATTTT. Its translation: CASSEPLHSNQPQHF.

The chain recombines TRBV27 with TRBJ2-1, with TRBD2 as a possible D gene (7 bases). The CDR3 runs 15 residues. V was clipped by 5 bases and J by 6 bases, with 17 bases between them. The V gene's germline CDR1 is MNHEY and CDR2 SMNVEV (reference sequence). CDR3: CASSPPGGLGNEQFF. CDR3 DNA: TGTGCCAGCAGTCCCCCGGGGGGCCTTGGCAATGAGCAGTTCTTC.

The chain carries TRBV7-3 and TRBJ2-3; D unresolved. CDR3 length: 16 residues. The V and J ends lost 4 bases and 2 bases respectively, with 16 bases between them. Germline loops: CDR1 SGHTA, CDR2 FQGTGA. In nucleotides, the CDR3 is TGTGCCAGCAGCTCTCAAGGGCCAGACTTCACAGATACGCAGTATTTT. Its protein is CASSSQGPDFTDTQYF.

The genes are TRBV12-5 and TRBJ1-6, with 9 bases lining up with TRBD1. This CDR3 contains 14 residues. The germline gives CDR1 LGHNT, CDR2 FRNRAP. Unmatched junction bases numbered 4, after V lost 5 bases and J lost 8 bases. The CDR3 loop is CASGPGQGYSPLHF. The CDR3 DNA reads as TGTGCTAGTGGTCCGGGACAGGGTTATTCACCCCTCCACTTT.

This chain uses TRBV6-5 with TRBJ2-2, with D perhaps TRBD1 (5 bases). Trimming took off 0 bases at V and 7 bases at J, with 15 bases between the two ends. This CDR3 comprises 16 residues. CDR1 is MNHEY, CDR2 SVGAGI, per germline. CDR3 sequence (DNA): TGTGCCAGCAGTTACTCGGCAGGGCTCGTTGTCGGGGAGCTGTTTTTT. Amino acids: CASSYSAGLVVGELFF.

In this sample, this clone turned up once. The chain is built from TRBV10-3 and TRBJ1-6; the match to TRBD1 covers 7 bases. This CDR3 is built from 14 residues. Germline V gene lookup returns CDR1 ENHRY and CDR2 SYGVKD. The junction had 3 bases not matched to a gene; V was cut back by 3 bases and J by 7 bases. CDR3 loop: CAISDGTANSPLHF. For the CDR3, the DNA is TGTGCCATCAGTGATGGGACAGCCAATTCACCCCTCCACTTT.

The rearrangement joins TRBV12-5 to TRBJ1-5; D is ambiguous. Germline loops: CDR1 LGHNT, CDR2 FRNRAP. The CDR3 extends over 15 amino acids. Trimming pared 1 base from V and 4 bases from J, leaving 11 bases between. CDR3 sequence reads: CASGLAVTPNQPQHF. CDR3 in DNA: TGTGCTAGTGGTTTGGCCGTGACACCGAATCAGCCCCAGCATTTT.

The chain joins TRBV6-5 to TRBJ2-3, with a possible D match to TRBD2 (5 bases). Germline V gene data show CDR1 as MNHEY and CDR2 as SVGAGI. The CDR3 loop spans 15 amino acids. The V end lost 0 bases, the J end lost 6 bases, and 13 bases lay between the germline ends. Here the CDR3 reads CASSYSSGLLDTQYF. The DNA for the CDR3 is TGTGCCAGCAGTTACTCGAGCGGCCTCTTGGATACGCAGTATTTT.

J is TRBJ2-3 and V is TRBV9; D tentatively reads TRBD1 or TRBD2 (6 bases each). V lost 3 bases to trimming and J lost 2 bases, with 16 bases between them. This CDR3 is 16 amino acids long. Germline CDR1 is SGDLS and CDR2 is YYNGEE. The CDR3 DNA sequence: TGTGCCAGCAGCGCCATGGGGGGCGGTATCACAGATACGCAGTATTTT. Protein product: CASSAMGGGITDTQYF. The full variable domain, its missing parts supplied by reference TRBV9 and TRBJ2-3, is DSGVTQTPKHLITATGQRVTLRCSPRSGDLSVYWYQQSLDQGLQFLIQYYNGEERAKGNILERFSAQQFPDLHSELNLSSLELGDSALYFCASSAMGGGITDTQYFGPGTRLTVL.

The genes are TRBV19 and TRBJ2-1, with D possibly TRBD2 on 5 matching bases. CDR3 length equals 15 residues. The ends were cut back, 3 bases at V and 6 bases at J, with 15 bases in the middle. Germline V CDR1 and CDR2: LNHDA, SQIVND (reference sequence). The CDR3: CASSMRPSGVNEQFF. The CDR3 DNA reads TGTGCCAGTAGTATGCGGCCGAGCGGAGTCAATGAGCAGTTCTTC. Combining the CDR3 with reference TRBV19 and TRBJ2-1 gives the whole variable domain DGGITQSPKYLFRKEGQNVTLSCEQNLNHDAMYWYRQDPGQGLRLIYYSQIVNDFQKGDIAEGYSVSREKKESFPLTVTSAQKNPTAFYLCASSMRPSGVNEQFFGPGTRLTVL.

The rearrangement joins TRBV7-3 to TRBJ2-5; D unresolved. CDR1 is SGHTA and CDR2 is FQGTGA in the germline V gene. V lost 5 bases and J lost 5, with 15 bases in between. This CDR3 is built from 14 residues. The CDR3 nucleotides read TGTGCCAGCAGCCCCCTGGGCTTTGGGGAGACCCAGTACTTC. It codes for CASSPLGFGETQYF.

V and J are TRBV28 and TRBJ1-6; D ambiguous. Germline V gene sequence: CDR1 MDHEN, CDR2 SYDVKM. The CDR3 has 15 amino acids. Between the trimmed V and J ends, which lost 2 bases and 0 bases, there was a span of 5 bases. Here the CDR3 reads CASSLRSSYNSPLHF. The CDR3 DNA is TGTGCCAGCAGTTTACGGAGCTCCTATAATTCACCCCTCCACTTT.

In DNA form, the CDR3 reads TGTGCCACCAGCAGAGATGGGGGCTCTTGGAGTGAGCAGTTCTTC. Amino acid sequence: CATSRDGGSWSEQFF. The V call is TRBV15, the J call TRBJ2-1, with TRBD1 as a possible D gene (6 bases). The germline V and J ends were trimmed by 0 bases and 9 bases, with 15 bases remaining between them. There are 15 residues in the CDR3. The germline gives CDR1 LNHNV, CDR2 YYDKDF (reference sequence).

The rearrangement links TRBV18 to TRBJ1-2, with 9 bases lining up with TRBD1. V gave up 6 bases and J gave up 8 bases; unmatched junction bases: 13. CDR1 and CDR2 from the germline V gene are KGHSH and LQKENI. There are 15 residues in the CDR3. The CDR3 here is CASSLTGTGYWGYTF. CDR3 nucleotides: TGTGCCAGCTCTCTCACCGGGACAGGGTATTGGGGCTACACCTTC.

This rearrangement joins TRBV20-1 to TRBJ1-2; D is unresolved. Per germline, CDR1 DFQATT and CDR2 SNEGSKA (reference sequence). The CDR3 loop spans 11 amino acids. V was cut by 7 bases and J by 4 bases, with 10 bases left in between. In DNA form, the CDR3 reads TGCAGTGGAGAGTTGATCTATGGCTACACCTTC. This sequence encodes CSGELIYGYTF.